The sequence of this TCR beta chain was determined in a study of cytomegalovirus exposure and HLA in healthy donors. General study findings and limits: Association with HLA alleles at 0.05 false discovery rate was found for roughly 17,000 TCR beta sequences in a later analysis. Accurate prediction of most subjects' HLA-A and HLA-B alleles from TCR beta sequences was reported. A prior analysis recorded that most TCR beta V segments were productive about 87% or about 30% of the time.

There are 17 residues in the CDR3. From germline, CDR1 is SGHTS and CDR2 YDEGEE. With V trimmed by 0 bases and J by 6 bases, 8 bases remained unmatched. In the PCR, 60 Vbeta and 13 Jbeta primers were used. The protocol was immunoSEQ multiplex PCR, while the TCRdb copy is restricted to in-frame clones and leaves out a portion. The repertoire holds roughly 200,000 clones, with around four fifths as singletons. This cohort consisted of healthy bone marrow donors. To note about this clone: The antigen is undetermined.

The clonotype was recovered from a man aged 45-60 years in good health and CMV-seronegative. Source material: PBMCs. The V and J genes are TRBV5-8 and TRBJ1-5; TRBD1 aligns across 11 bases. The CDR3 spells CASSLVRTGGLVQPQHF. The DNA for the CDR3 is TGTGCCAGCAGCTTGGTCAGGACAGGGGGCCTCGTTCAGCCCCAGCATTTT.